The TCR beta chain described here comes from a study of breast tumors, draining lymph nodes, adjacent tissues. Findings and limits, study-wide: The lymph node origin of tumor T cells was framed as consistent with a hypothesis, not demonstrated. Tumor TCR diversity was below lymph nodes but above nontumor tissue. Data fit most tumor T cells coming from lymph node, expanding in tumor. Compared with basal-like, luminal-like tumors shared significantly more repertoire with nontumor tissue.

TCRdb reprocessed the multiplex PCR reads with MiXCR, giving one entry per CDR3 protein. This table has a few hundred thousand distinct CDR3 sequences, around 35% appearing once. The CDR3 is 15 amino acids. The V gene lost 3 bases and the J gene lost 3 bases, with 15 bases spanning the gap. Germline assignment: CDR1 DFQATT and CDR2 SNEGSKA (reference sequence). This clonotype occurred many times. What it binds is unknown. Samples came from axillary lymph nodes draining the breast cancer. The sample comprised axillary lymph node tissue. The chain is built from TRBV20-1 and TRBJ1-5; tentative D call: TRBD1 (5 bases). The TCR originated in a female donor with breast cancer. Some clones in this sample may be carry-over from other donors' samples. The CDR3 DNA is TGCAGTGCTAGTTCCGGGGGTGGGCCCAATCAGCCCCAGCATTTT. This gives the protein CSASSGGGPNQPQHF.